The T cell receptor beta chain described here comes from a study of control samples from healthy donors and cancer patients (dated by TCRdb to 2020 to 2021). With respect to this clone: This receptor's antigen is unknown. No much larger clone is present one base from it, and per-base qualities are unavailable.

Libraries were made using the immunoSEQ multiplex PCR assay. The clones in this table, taken by TCRdb from immuneACCESS, are in-frame only. Not every clone is retained; where verified, under half of the shortfall comes from an unresolved V gene, and the cause of the rest is unknown. For this sample the table gives about 140,000 clones, of which 90% to 95% were detected only once. The leading ten clones occupy around 14% of the sample. The CDR1 and CDR2 encoded by the germline V gene are SGHAT and FQNNGV. V trim: 5 bases; J trim: 5 bases; unmatched bases: 4. The CDR3, cysteine through phenylalanine, is 14 amino acids long. Only the CDR3 DNA stays, 42 bases, in frame from base 1.

The clonotype originates from a man in his forties in good health. The rearranged chain carries TRBV11-2 and TRBJ1-5, with 9 bases matching TRBD1. The specimen sequenced was blood. In nucleotides, the sequence is TGTGCCAGCAGCCTGGGACAGGGCCATCAGCCCCAGCATTTT. Translation gives CASSLGQGHQPQHF. Here the CDR3 is joined to the reference TRBV11-2 and TRBJ1-5 genes, and the full variable domain is: EAGVAQSPRYKIIEKRQSVAFWCNPISGHATLYWYQQILGQGPKLLIQFQNNGVVDDSQLPKDRFSAERLKGVDSTLKIQPAKLEDSAVYLCASSLGQGHQPQHFGDGTRLSIL.